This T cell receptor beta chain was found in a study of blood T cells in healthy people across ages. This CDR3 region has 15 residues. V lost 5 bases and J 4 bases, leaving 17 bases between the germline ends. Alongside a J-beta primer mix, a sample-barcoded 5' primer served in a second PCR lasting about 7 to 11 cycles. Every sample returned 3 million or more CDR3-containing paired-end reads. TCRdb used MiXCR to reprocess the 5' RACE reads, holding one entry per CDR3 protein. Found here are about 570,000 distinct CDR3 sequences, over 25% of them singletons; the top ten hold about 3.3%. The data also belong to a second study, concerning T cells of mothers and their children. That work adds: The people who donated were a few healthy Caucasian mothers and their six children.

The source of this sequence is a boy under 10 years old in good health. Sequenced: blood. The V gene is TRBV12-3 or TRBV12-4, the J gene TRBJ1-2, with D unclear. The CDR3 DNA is TGTGCCAGCAGTGCTACTCAGGCTACAGTCTATGGCTACACCTTC. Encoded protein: CASSATQATVYGYTF.